The sequence of this T cell receptor beta chain was determined in a study of blood T cell repertoires in COVID-19. Whole-study context: T cells, B-cell-depleted T cells, or PBMCs supplied cDNA or gDNA.

Germline V gene sequence: CDR1 MGHRA, CDR2 YSYEKL. The CDR3 has 15 residues. Trimming took 2 bases from V and 6 from J, leaving 13 bases between them. Profiled with immunoSEQ multiplex PCR; TCRdb holds only in-frame clones, not every one. Found here are around 95,000 clones, just over 90% of them singletons; the top ten hold approximately 2%. The clonotype comes from a man aged 45 to 65 with active COVID-19. The chain recombines TRBV4-1 with TRBJ2-2, with D perhaps TRBD2 (5 bases). The sequenced sample was peripheral blood. The CDR3 DNA is TGCGCCAGCAGCCAAAGCCCTGGGCGGGCCGGGGAGCTGTTTTTT. Amino acids: CASSQSPGRAGELFF.